This T cell receptor beta chain was found in a study of cytomegalovirus exposure and HLA in healthy donors. This CDR3 region has 15 residues. V dropped 5 bases and J dropped 5; count of bases not matched to a gene: 8. Germline CDR1 is SGHTA and CDR2 is FQGTGA. Whole-study findings and limits: Analyzed later, association rates of TCRs varied across HLA loci, with DRB1 most and HLA-C fewest. In vitro checks showed that a few CMV-associated chains really do target CMV antigens. Most of the TCR beta V segments (in an earlier analysis) were productive either about 87% or about 30% of the time.

About this clone itself: What it recognizes is unknown.

PCR involved 60 Vbeta and 13 Jbeta primers. Per the study methods: Tens of millions of unique TCR beta chains, around 10 million of them shared, were counted by a later analysis. TCRdb's copy holds only in-frame clones and misses some; the assay was immunoSEQ multiplex PCR. For V, J and clone size, that table is used; D and trimming come from the DNA. This sample yields about 92,000 clones, of which 81% are seen a single time; about 1.2% belongs to the top ten. The sequencing input was PBMCs. This chain uses TRBV7-3 with TRBJ2-1; 8 nucleotides agree with TRBD2. This sequence was found in a girl aged 2 to 10 in good health and CMV-seropositive. The CDR3 DNA sequence: TGTGCCAGCAGCCCAAACGGACTAGCCCACAATGAGCAGTTCTTC. This translates into CASSPNGLAHNEQFF.